The 12 T cell receptor beta chains listed next were all sequenced from one sample in a study of T cell responses to AZD1222 COVID-19 vaccine. Generated by immunoSEQ multiplex PCR, the TCRdb table keeps only in-frame clones and is missing some. The repertoire holds some 99,000 clones, with about 88% as singletons. The input for sequencing was peripheral blood, taken 28 days after the second AZD1222 dose. The source of these receptors is an adult who received the AZD1222 COVID-19 vaccine.

This clone occurred a few times. The V gene is TRBV7-8, the J gene TRBJ2-7; 7 positions agree with TRBD2. The ends lost 0 bases at V and 3 bases at J; junction bases unmatched: 8. Germline values: CDR1 SGHVS, CDR2 FQNEAQ. This CDR3 has 16 residues. The CDR3 DNA reads as TGTGCCAGCAGCTTAGCCGCGGGGAGGGGATACTACGAGCAGTACTTC. Its translation: CASSLAAGRGYYEQYF.

The chain recombines TRBV11-3 with TRBJ2-1; no definite D call. The germline V gene has CDR1 SGHNT and CDR2 YENEEA. The CDR3 is made up of 13 amino acids. V gave up 1 base and J gave up 6 bases, with 7 bases separating them. This CDR3 reads CASSLVRGNEQFF. In nucleotides, the CDR3 is TGTGCCAGCAGCTTAGTCCGTGGCAATGAGCAGTTCTTC.

The V gene is TRBV4-1, the J gene TRBJ2-7; perhaps TRBD1 as D (5 bases). CDR3 length: 17 residues. In germline, CDR1 is MGHRA, CDR2 YSYEKL. The V and J ends lost 8 bases and 0 bases respectively, with 23 bases between them. CDR3: CASSQGFFTFSSYEQYF. The CDR3 DNA reads TGCGCCAGCTCCCAGGGCTTCTTCACCTTCAGCTCCTACGAGCAGTACTTC.

This sequence joins TRBV5-1 and TRBJ1-1; D not certain. Trimming left V 2 bases short and J 1 base short, with 6 bases between. Germline-derived CDR1 and CDR2 are SGHRS and YFSETQ. CDR3 length: 13 amino acids. CDR3 coding DNA: TGCGCCAGCAGCTTCGGCCGGAACACTGAAGCTTTCTTT. Encoded protein: CASSFGRNTEAFF.

The chain carries TRBV5-6 and TRBJ1-3; the D is unclear. Germline V CDR1 and CDR2: SGHDT, YYEEEE. V lost 0 bases and J 3 bases, leaving 7 bases between the germline ends. The CDR3 is 14 residues long. The CDR3 loop reads CASSLERLGNTIYF. CDR3 in DNA: TGTGCCAGCAGCTTGGAGCGACTTGGAAACACCATATATTTT.

The chain couples TRBV7-3 to TRBJ2-3; unclear D gene. This CDR3 comprises 15 residues. The V end lost 6 bases, the J end lost 0 bases, and 13 bases lay between the germline ends. Germline CDR1 and CDR2: SGHTA and FQGTGA. DNA of the CDR3: TGTGCCAGCAGTCGTTCTTTTACTAGCACAGATACGCAGTATTTT. Protein: CASSRSFTSTDTQYF.

This chain links TRBV7-9 with TRBJ2-3; tentatively, D is TRBD1 (6 bases). The length of the CDR3 is 13 residues. V was cut by 3 bases and J by 12 bases, with 16 bases left in between. Germline V gives CDR1 SEHNR, CDR2 FQNEAQ (reference sequence). CDR3 nucleotide sequence: TGTGCCAGCAGCTTGTCGGGACAAGTTGATCAGTATTTT. Its protein product is CASSLSGQVDQYF.

This clone was counted ten times or more. Other nucleotide sequences from this sample produce the same CDR3. The chain recombines TRBV9 with TRBJ1-1; maybe TRBD1 (5 bases). Trimming took off 2 bases at V and 5 bases at J, with 13 bases between the two ends. The CDR3 length is 14 residues. Germline values: CDR1 SGDLS, CDR2 YYNGEE. Here the CDR3 DNA reads TGTGCCAGCAGCGTTGGGGGGAAGGGGACTGAAGCTTTCTTT. Its protein is CASSVGGKGTEAFF.

The chain links TRBV5-1 to TRBJ2-5; 7 bases match TRBD1. CDR1 is SGHRS, CDR2 YFSETQ, per germline. The CDR3 sequence is 14 residues long. J lost 1 base, V lost 4 bases, and 4 bases had no gene match. CDR3 DNA sequence: TGCGCCAGCAGCCAAGGGACAGCCCAAGAGACCCAGTACTTC. Protein sequence: CASSQGTAQETQYF.

The chain links TRBV7-2 to TRBJ2-1; 12 bases map to TRBD2. From germline, CDR1 is SGHTA and CDR2 FQGNSA. V lost 6 bases, J lost 4 bases, and 4 bases stayed unmatched. The CDR3 runs 15 residues. CDR3 DNA: TGTGCCAGCAGACTAGCGGGGGGACCATACAATGAGCAGTTCTTC. It codes for CASRLAGGPYNEQFF.

The chain combines TRBV27 with TRBJ1-5; D uncertain. Trimming pared 6 bases from V and 7 bases from J, leaving 13 bases between. The CDR3 is 13 amino acids. The germline V gene encodes CDR1 MNHEY and CDR2 SMNVEV (reference sequence). The CDR3, as DNA: TGTGCCAGCAGGTCCCAGGCCGGGCAGCCCCAGCATTTT. Residues: CASRSQAGQPQHF.

V and J are TRBV7-9 and TRBJ2-7; D call uncertain. CDR1 is SEHNR, CDR2 FQNEAQ, per germline (reference sequence). The length of the CDR3 is 13 residues. With 1 base removed from V and 3 bases from J, the gap between germline ends came to 7 bases. The CDR3 DNA follows: TGTGCCAGCAGCTTAGTTAAAGACTACGAGCAGTACTTC. Amino acid sequence: CASSLVKDYEQYF.